This T cell receptor beta chain was sequenced during a study of blood T cell repertoires in COVID-19. At the level of the study: Collection of acute and convalescent COVID-19 samples took place in the United States, Italy and Spain.

Germline trimming cut 3 bases from V and 7 bases from J; bases unmatched to any gene: 11. This CDR3 is 18 amino acids long. Germline V lookup: CDR1 LNHDA, CDR2 SQIVND (reference sequence). TCRdb's table, derived via immunoSEQ multiplex PCR, lists solely in-frame clones and lacks some. The data show over 35,000 clones, 75% to 85% seen once. What was sequenced was peripheral blood. The chain recombines TRBV19 with TRBJ1-6; TRBD1 aligns across 11 bases. The clonotype comes from a human donor in a cohort sampled during active COVID-19. Here the CDR3 reads CASSITTGQGAFNSPLHF. The DNA for the CDR3 is TGTGCCAGTAGTATTACGACTGGACAGGGGGCGTTCAATTCACCCCTCCACTTT.